This T cell receptor beta chain was profiled in a study of early T cells in non-severe SARS-CoV-2 infection. cDNA molecules, individually, were tagged with unique molecular identifiers. TCRdb reprocessed the 5' RACE reads via MiXCR and lists one record per CDR3 protein. The table lists approximately 84,000 distinct CDR3 sequences, over 10% of them singletons. This clonotype showed up many times. Antigen specificity is unknown. Whole-study results and caveats: Missing private and CD4 specificities, VDJdb matching favored anti-spike CD8 responses.

Germline V gene lookup returns CDR1 SGHNT and CDR2 YENEEA. V lost 3 bases to trimming and J lost 3 bases, with 7 bases between them. The CDR3 totals 13 residues. Material: whole blood. The J gene is TRBJ2-3, the V gene TRBV11-3; TRBD1 might be the D (5 bases). The source is an adult who was a healthcare worker with PCR-confirmed SARS-CoV-2 infection or an uninfected control (not recorded which). Written as DNA, the CDR3 is TGTGCCAGCAGCTTTCCAGGGACAGATACGCAGTATTTT. Its translation: CASSFPGTDTQYF.